Listed below are T cell receptor beta chains from one sample, sequenced in a study of blood T cell repertoires in COVID-19. This table comes from immunoSEQ multiplex PCR, and its TCRdb copy is limited to in-frame clones, with some not included. The table shows about 40,000 clones, with about 90% occurring only once. The sample taken for sequencing was peripheral blood. These receptors all stem from a woman in her 70s with acute or convalescent COVID-19. Each CDR3 is given with its conserved first and last residue. A D gene is named only where the DNA matches it firmly.

>NA|TRBJ1-4|TRBV18
TGTGCCAGCTCCCCGACAGGATATAATGAAAAACTGTTTTTT
CASSPTGYNEKLFF
>NA|TRBJ2-5|TRBV18
TGTGCCAGCTCACTGGACGGGGGTTTGGAGACCCAGTACTTC
CASSLDGGLETQYF
>TRBD2|TRBJ2-1|TRBV24-1
TGTGCCACCAGTGATTTTGGACAGCGGGGGAACAATGAGCAGTTCTTC
CATSDFGQRGNNEQFF
>NA|TRBJ2-5|TRBV6-4
TGTGCCAGCCGGGGGTACCCTCAAGAGACCCAGTACTTC
CASRGYPQETQYF
>NA|TRBJ2-1|TRBV14
TGTGCCAGCAGCCCGTTACTAGATAGTGAGCAGTTCTTC
CASSPLLDSEQFF
>NA|TRBJ2-1|TRBV25-1
TGTGCCAGCAGTGACCCTCCCTGGCAGAATGAGCAGTTCTTC
CASSDPPWQNEQFF
>NA|TRBJ2-5|TRBV5-1
TGCGCCAGCAGCCCTGCTACTAGTTTTGAGACCCAGTACTTC
CASSPATSFETQYF
>NA|TRBJ1-6|TRBV11-2
TGTGCCAGCAGTCTCGACAGAAGCTCCTATAATTCACCCCTCCACTTT
CASSLDRSSYNSPLHF
>NA|TRBJ1-2|TRBV3-1/TRBV3-2
TGTGCCAGCAGCCAGGTGGGGGCGCGTTTCCGGTCGGGCTACACCTTC
CASSQVGARFRSGYTF
>NA|TRBJ2-2|TRBV19
TGTGCCAGTAGTATAACGGGGAACACCGGGGAGCTGTTTTTT
CASSITGNTGELFF
>TRBD2|TRBJ2-2|TRBV11-3
TGTGCCAGCAGCAAACTAGCGGAGACCGGGGAGCTGTTTTTT
CASSKLAETGELFF
>TRBD1|TRBJ1-5|TRBV6-5
TGTGCCAGCAGGACCGACAGGGGGGAAGAACAGCCCCAGCATTTT
CASRTDRGEEQPQHF